The rows below give T cell receptor beta chains drawn from one sample of a study of T cell repertoires in cytomegalovirus infection. Their antigens remain unidentified. TCRdb called the reads again in MiXCR, with one record for every CDR3 protein. The table includes about 830,000 distinct CDR3 sequences, 32% detected once. Sequencing was performed on cultured CD8+ T cells from PBMCs, taken from culture after CMV antigen stimulation. The receptors come from a human donor in good health (CMV status not recorded). Some clones in this sample may be carry-over from other donors' samples. The CDR3 runs from the conserved cysteine through the conserved F or W. Fields, in order: clone size, D gene, J gene, V gene, CDR3 DNA, CDR3 protein. D genes are given only for firm matches. Rows give clone size only sometimes, using once, few, many, or a class for an expanded clone.

clone size: few
D gene: .
J gene: TRBJ1-2
V gene: TRBV27
CDR3 DNA: TGTGCCAGCAGTCCCTCGGGAGGGATCGGCTATGGCTACACCTTC
CDR3 protein: CASSPSGGIGYGYTF

clone size: .
D gene: TRBD2
J gene: TRBJ2-1
V gene: TRBV2
CDR3 DNA: TGTGCCAGCGGAGGCGGGGGGGCTGGGTATGAGCAGTTCTTC
CDR3 protein: CASGGGGAGYEQFF

clone size: .
D gene: TRBD2
J gene: TRBJ2-1
V gene: TRBV11-2
CDR3 DNA: TGTGCCAGCAGCTTACGGACTAGCGGGGGGCTCTCCTACAATGAGCAGTTCTTC
CDR3 protein: CASSLRTSGGLSYNEQFF

clone size: .
D gene: TRBD1
J gene: TRBJ1-4
V gene: TRBV19
CDR3 DNA: TGTGCCAGTAGTGATTACTTCCCGGGACAGGGGGAAAATGAAAAACTGTTTTTT
CDR3 protein: CASSDYFPGQGENEKLFF

clone size: few
D gene: .
J gene: TRBJ2-1
V gene: TRBV10-2
CDR3 DNA: TGTGCCAGCAGTGAAGGCGATGAGCAGTTCTTC
CDR3 protein: CASSEGDEQFF

clone size: few
D gene: .
J gene: TRBJ1-4
V gene: TRBV6-8
CDR3 DNA: TGTGCCAGCAGTTACGAGACGGACAGCCAAGAAAAACTGTTTTTT
CDR3 protein: CASSYETDSQEKLFF

clone size: many
D gene: .
J gene: TRBJ1-1
V gene: TRBV7-2
CDR3 DNA: TGTGCCAGCAGCTTAGTCCTCCGATTCGAACTGGGAGCTTTCTTT
CDR3 protein: CASSLVLRFELGAFF

clone size: .
D gene: .
J gene: TRBJ2-7
V gene: TRBV5-1
CDR3 DNA: TGCGCCAGCAGCTTGGGCCAGGGGACGGACGAGCAGTACTTC
CDR3 protein: CASSLGQGTDEQYF

clone size: .
D gene: TRBD1
J gene: TRBJ1-5
V gene: TRBV12-3/TRBV12-4
CDR3 DNA: TGTGCCAGCAGCTGGGACAGCGTCAATCAGCCCCAGCATTTT
CDR3 protein: CASSWDSVNQPQHF

clone size: .
D gene: TRBD2
J gene: TRBJ2-1
V gene: TRBV29-1
CDR3 DNA: TGCAGCGTTGGCGGGGGTTGGAATGAGCAGTTCTTC
CDR3 protein: CSVGGGWNEQFF

clone size: many
D gene: TRBD1
J gene: TRBJ1-2
V gene: TRBV7-8
CDR3 DNA: TGTGCCAGCAGCCCGACAGGGGGCAGGGTGGATGCCTACACCTTC
CDR3 protein: CASSPTGGRVDAYTF

clone size: many
D gene: .
J gene: TRBJ1-1
V gene: TRBV7-6
CDR3 DNA: TGTGCCAGCAGCTTAGGAGAGGGGGTTTCGAACACTGAAGCTTTCTTT
CDR3 protein: CASSLGEGVSNTEAFF

clone size: many
D gene: .
J gene: TRBJ1-2
V gene: TRBV28
CDR3 DNA: TGTGCCAGCAGTATAGGCATCCTCTATGGCTACACCTTC
CDR3 protein: CASSIGILYGYTF

clone size: many
D gene: .
J gene: TRBJ1-2
V gene: TRBV12-3/TRBV12-4
CDR3 DNA: TGTGCCAGCAGTCCCCGCGGGGCGGCCTATGGCTACACCTTC
CDR3 protein: CASSPRGAAYGYTF

clone size: .
D gene: .
J gene: TRBJ2-7
V gene: TRBV14
CDR3 DNA: TGTGCCAGCAACCAAATCCTCTTCTACGAGCAGTACTTC
CDR3 protein: CASNQILFYEQYF

clone size: .
D gene: .
J gene: TRBJ1-2
V gene: TRBV6-2/TRBV6-3
CDR3 DNA: TGTGCCAGCAGTTACCCCTATGGCTACACCTTC
CDR3 protein: CASSYPYGYTF

clone size: many
D gene: .
J gene: TRBJ2-3
V gene: TRBV11-3
CDR3 DNA: TGTGCCAGCAGCATTACTACATGGGGAACCACAGATACGCAGTATTTT
CDR3 protein: CASSITTWGTTDTQYF

clone size: .
D gene: .
J gene: TRBJ1-6
V gene: TRBV27
CDR3 DNA: TGTGCCAGCAGACCCGGGACTACTTCACCCCTCCACTTT
CDR3 protein: CASRPGTTSPLHF

clone size: .
D gene: .
J gene: TRBJ2-1
V gene: TRBV20-1
CDR3 DNA: TGCAGTGCTAGTTCCCCCGGGATCGGGTCCTACAATGAGCAGTTCTTC
CDR3 protein: CSASSPGIGSYNEQFF

clone size: few
D gene: TRBD2
J gene: TRBJ2-3
V gene: TRBV11-2
CDR3 DNA: TGTGCCAGCAGCCCCGGGACTAGCGGGGCCTTCACAGATACGCAGTATTTT
CDR3 protein: CASSPGTSGAFTDTQYF

clone size: .
D gene: .
J gene: TRBJ2-2
V gene: TRBV27
CDR3 DNA: TGTGCCAGCAGTCTAATTGGGACATCGAACACCGGGGAGCTGTTTTTT
CDR3 protein: CASSLIGTSNTGELFF

clone size: few
D gene: .
J gene: TRBJ2-3
V gene: TRBV4-3
CDR3 DNA: TGCGCCAGCAGCCAAGACCTTTCGTGGGCAGATACGCAGTATTTT
CDR3 protein: CASSQDLSWADTQYF

clone size: .
D gene: .
J gene: TRBJ1-2
V gene: TRBV6-2/TRBV6-3
CDR3 DNA: TGTGCCAGCAGTTTCGAGGGGTTGGACTATGGCTACACCTTC
CDR3 protein: CASSFEGLDYGYTF

clone size: .
D gene: .
J gene: TRBJ2-1
V gene: TRBV5-1
CDR3 DNA: TGCGCCAGCAGCTTGGGGGGGACATCTCCCCGAGAGCAGTTCTTC
CDR3 protein: CASSLGGTSPREQFF

clone size: few
D gene: TRBD1
J gene: TRBJ1-5
V gene: TRBV12-3/TRBV12-4
CDR3 DNA: TGTGCCAGACACGACAGGGAGAATCAGCCCCAGCATTTT
CDR3 protein: CARHDRENQPQHF

clone size: .
D gene: .
J gene: TRBJ2-7
V gene: TRBV2
CDR3 DNA: TGTGCCAGCAGTGAGGGCAGGGGCCCGGGTTACGAGCAGTACTTC
CDR3 protein: CASSEGRGPGYEQYF

clone size: few
D gene: TRBD1
J gene: TRBJ2-7
V gene: TRBV12-3/TRBV12-4
CDR3 DNA: TGTGCCAGCAGTCCGGACAGGTCCGGGGACGAGCAGTACTTC
CDR3 protein: CASSPDRSGDEQYF

clone size: few
D gene: TRBD1
J gene: TRBJ2-7
V gene: TRBV25-1
CDR3 DNA: TGTGCCAGCAGTCCCCTGGGACAGGGCTACGAGCAGTACTTC
CDR3 protein: CASSPLGQGYEQYF